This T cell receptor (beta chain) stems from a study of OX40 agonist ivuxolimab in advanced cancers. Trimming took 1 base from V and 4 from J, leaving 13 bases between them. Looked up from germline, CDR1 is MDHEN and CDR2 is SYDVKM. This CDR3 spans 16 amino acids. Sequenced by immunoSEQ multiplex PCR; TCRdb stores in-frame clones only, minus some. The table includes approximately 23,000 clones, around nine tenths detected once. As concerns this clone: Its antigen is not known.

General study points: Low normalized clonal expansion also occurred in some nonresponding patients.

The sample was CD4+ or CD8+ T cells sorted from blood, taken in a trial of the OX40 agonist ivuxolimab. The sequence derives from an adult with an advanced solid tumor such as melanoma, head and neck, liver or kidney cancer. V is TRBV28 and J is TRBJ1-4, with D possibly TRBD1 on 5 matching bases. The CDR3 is CASSLSPTGGNEKLFF. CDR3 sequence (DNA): TGTGCCAGCAGTTTATCCCCGACGGGGGGTAATGAAAAACTGTTTTTT. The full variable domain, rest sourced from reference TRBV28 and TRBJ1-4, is DVKVTQSSRYLVKRTGEKVFLECVQDMDHENMFWYRQDPGLGLRLIYFSYDVKMKEKGDIPEGYSVSREKKERFSLILESASTNQTSMYLCASSLSPTGGNEKLFFGSGTQLSVL.